This TCR beta chain stems from a study of shared clonotypes between healthy human individuals. CDR3 length equals 15 residues. From germline, CDR1 is SGHTA and CDR2 FQGNSA. The V and J ends lost 3 bases and 4 bases respectively, with 14 bases between them. At a deep level, the assay was run. Per the original methods: Filtering of immunoSEQ junctional sequences could not match full-length read filtering. The assay was immunoSEQ multiplex PCR, and TCRdb's table has in-frame clones only and misses some. V, J and clone size reflect that table, while D and trimming were determined from the DNA. The sample lists fewer than 550,000 clones; nearly 80% were seen once.

This clonotype was sampled from a woman aged 40 to 49 in good health. Some clones in this sample may be carry-over from other donors' samples. The sample was PBMCs. The chain uses TRBV7-2 and TRBJ2-3; perhaps TRBD2 as D (6 bases). CDR3 in amino acids: CASSFIRENSDTQYF. For the CDR3, the DNA is TGTGCCAGCAGCTTCATCCGGGAGAACTCAGATACGCAGTATTTT. Supplemented by reference TRBV7-2 and TRBJ2-3, the full variable domain reads GAGVSQSPSNKVTEKGKDVELRCDPISGHTALYWYRQSLGQGLEFLIYFQGNSAPDKSGLPSDRFSAERTGGSVSTLTIQRTQQEDSAVYLCASSFIRENSDTQYFGPGTRLTVL.